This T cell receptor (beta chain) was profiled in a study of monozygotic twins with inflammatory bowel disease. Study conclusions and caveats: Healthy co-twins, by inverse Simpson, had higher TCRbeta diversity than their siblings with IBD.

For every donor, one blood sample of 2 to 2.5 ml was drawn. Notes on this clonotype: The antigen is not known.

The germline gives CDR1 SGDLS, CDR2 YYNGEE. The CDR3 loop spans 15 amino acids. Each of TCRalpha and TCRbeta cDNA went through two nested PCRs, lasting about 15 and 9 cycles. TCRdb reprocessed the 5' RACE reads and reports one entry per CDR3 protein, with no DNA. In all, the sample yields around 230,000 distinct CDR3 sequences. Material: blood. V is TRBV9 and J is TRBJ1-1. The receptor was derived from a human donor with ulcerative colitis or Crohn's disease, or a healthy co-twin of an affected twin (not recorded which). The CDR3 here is CASSVRDSLNTEAFF.